This T cell receptor beta chain stems from a study of regulatory T cells in long-lasting Graves disease. Broader study findings: Persistent disease was associated with favored TRBV28 usage and with favored use of TRBJ1-2 and TRBJ2-5.

Germline V CDR1 and CDR2: MNHNS, SASEGT. CDR3 size: 14 residues. The junction had 5 bases not matched to a gene; V was cut back by 3 bases and J by 7 bases. Time point here: newly diagnosed GD, antithyroid drugs for less than 3 months. Scientists built the TCR library using RNA that was extracted from PBMCs. With iRepertoire HTBI primers and Arm-PCR of CDR3 regions, TCR beta libraries were built. In the original analysis: The study identified more than 55 TRBV and some 13 TRBJ segments across samples. TCRdb analysed the multiplex PCR reads with MiXCR anew, one entry per CDR3 protein. Here the V and J calls rest on TCRdb's processing, not on the authors' analysis. In the table there are 350,000 to 500,000 distinct CDR3 sequences, over 15% of which are singletons. This clonotype occurred a few times. The antigen remains undetermined. The sample was also linked to a second study, of T cells in Graves' hyperthyroidism and ophthalmopathy. That study reports: Stability of Graves' hyperthyroidism was defined as absent ophthalmopathy progression within 18 months. Clonotypes that were expanded in thyroid above 0.001 mostly appeared in blood too.

This sample comprised peripheral blood mononuclear cells (PBMCs), obtained at new diagnosis, from a patient treated with antithyroid drugs. This chain joins TRBV6-1 and TRBJ2-1, with 8 bases matching TRBD1. This sequence originates from a woman between 18 and 29 years old with Graves disease. CDR3 protein: CASSEAGGWNEQFF. The CDR3 DNA reads as TGTGCCAGCAGTGAGGCAGGGGGCTGGAATGAGCAGTTCTTC.